These 32 T cell receptor beta chains were sequenced from one sample in a study of blood T cell repertoires in COVID-19. Produced via immunoSEQ multiplex PCR; TCRdb's table is partial and in-frame only. The sample shows roughly 250,000 clones, approximately 90% of them seen only once. The sequenced material came from PBMCs or T cells enriched from blood (not recorded which). The receptors were sampled from a man aged 35 to 55 who had recovered from COVID-19.

The table lists this clone with a count of one. The chain links TRBV5-1 to TRBJ2-3; TRBD2 matches at 15 bases. This CDR3 region has 16 residues. The V and J ends lost 3 bases and 3 bases, in that order; junction bases with no gene match: 2. From germline, CDR1 is SGHRS and CDR2 YFSETQ. The CDR3 here is CASSSGLAGGTDTQYF. The DNA of the CDR3 is TGCGCCAGCAGCTCCGGACTAGCGGGGGGGACAGATACGCAGTATTTT. Full variable domain (missing parts from reference TRBV5-1 and TRBJ2-3): KAGVTQTPRYLIKTRGQQVTLSCSPISGHRSVSWYQQTPGQGLQFLFEYFSETQRNKGNFPGRFSGRQFSNSRSEMNVSTLELGDSALYLCASSSGLAGGTDTQYFGPGTRLTVL.

The rearrangement uses TRBV19 and TRBJ2-7, with D tentatively TRBD2 (5 bases). CDR3 size: 16 residues. The germline CDR1 and CDR2 sequences are LNHDA and SQIVND (reference sequence). V dropped 5 bases and J dropped 0 bases, with 17 bases sitting between them. The CDR3, as DNA: TGTGCCAGTAGTCCTCGCTACGCGGGCGACTCCTACGAGCAGTACTTC. It translates to CASSPRYAGDSYEQYF. Supplemented by reference TRBV19 and TRBJ2-7, the full variable domain reads DGGITQSPKYLFRKEGQNVTLSCEQNLNHDAMYWYRQDPGQGLRLIYYSQIVNDFQKGDIAEGYSVSREKKESFPLTVTSAQKNPTAFYLCASSPRYAGDSYEQYFGPGTRLTVT.

The chain couples TRBV19 to TRBJ2-5; D remains unclear. V gave up 5 bases and J gave up 4 bases, with 11 bases separating them. In germline, CDR1 is LNHDA, CDR2 SQIVND (reference sequence). The CDR3 contains 13 residues. The CDR3 loop is CASSDILGETQYF. The CDR3 DNA sequence: TGTGCCAGTAGTGACATTTTGGGAGAGACCCAGTACTTC.

CDR3 loop: CASGLVPDRGYEQYF. CDR3 sequence (DNA): TGTGCTAGTGGTTTGGTGCCGGACAGGGGTTACGAGCAGTACTTC. The genes are TRBV12-5 and TRBJ2-7; TRBD1 matches 9 bases. CDR3 size: 15 residues. The germline V gene encodes CDR1 LGHNT and CDR2 FRNRAP. V gave up 0 bases and J gave up 4 bases; unmatched junction bases: 4.

The genes are TRBV15 and TRBJ2-1; 12 bases are a match to TRBD2. The CDR3 sequence is 18 residues long. CDR1 is LNHNV, CDR2 YYDKDF, per germline (reference sequence). V shed 4 bases and J 0 bases; nucleotides not matched to a gene: 7. The CDR3 DNA reads TGTGCCACCAGCAAGGGACTAGCGGGTTTCTACTCCTACAATGAGCAGTTCTTC. This translates into CATSKGLAGFYSYNEQFF.

The chain combines TRBV5-1 with TRBJ2-1, with 9 nucleotides matching TRBD2. The CDR3 consists of 15 residues. V lost 4 bases and J lost 8; bases outside the gene matches: 10. From germline, CDR1 is SGHRS and CDR2 YFSETQ. CDR3 region: CASSAAGTSQDEQFF. As DNA, the CDR3 is TGCGCCAGCAGCGCGGCCGGGACTAGCCAGGATGAGCAGTTCTTC.

This rearrangement joins TRBV7-2 to TRBJ2-1; D gene unclear. The ends were cut back, 2 bases at V and 8 bases at J, with 4 bases in the middle. Germline V CDR1 and CDR2: SGHTA, FQGNSA. The CDR3 length is 11 residues. CDR3 bases: TGTGCCAGCAGCTTAACAGATGAGCAGTTCTTC. It codes for CASSLTDEQFF.

The chain carries TRBV7-8 and TRBJ2-5; the match to TRBD1 covers 7 bases. The germline V gene has CDR1 SGHVS and CDR2 FQNEAQ. This CDR3 spans 16 amino acids. Germline trimming cut 0 bases from V and 5 bases from J; bases unmatched to any gene: 9. The CDR3 loop reads CASSLAVGQAGETQYF. The DNA of the CDR3 is TGTGCCAGCAGCTTAGCTGTCGGACAGGCGGGTGAGACCCAGTACTTC.

The rearrangement joins TRBV19 to TRBJ1-5, with D possibly TRBD1 on 6 matching bases. The CDR3 is 15 amino acids. V dropped 1 base and J dropped 7 bases, with 14 bases sitting between them. CDR1 and CDR2 from the germline V gene are LNHDA and SQIVND (reference sequence). The CDR3 here is CASSIVAGERQPQHF. In DNA, the CDR3 is TGTGCCAGTAGTATAGTTGCAGGGGAGAGGCAGCCCCAGCATTTT. Full variable domain (remainder filled in from reference TRBV19 and TRBJ1-5): DGGITQSPKYLFRKEGQNVTLSCEQNLNHDAMYWYRQDPGQGLRLIYYSQIVNDFQKGDIAEGYSVSREKKESFPLTVTSAQKNPTAFYLCASSIVAGERQPQHFGDGTRLSIL.

The V and J genes are TRBV12-3 or TRBV12-4 and TRBJ2-7; 7 nucleotides line up with TRBD2. This CDR3 comprises 12 residues. The trim removed 7 bases at V and 2 bases at J, leaving 2 bases unmatched. CDR3 amino acids: CASKGLAYEQYF. CDR3 coding DNA: TGTGCCAGCAAAGGACTAGCCTACGAGCAGTACTTC.

This chain connects TRBV29-1 to TRBJ1-5; TRBD1 aligns across 8 bases. The CDR3 is made up of 14 amino acids. Trimming removed 7 bases from V and 3 bases from J; junction bases left unmatched: 8. Germline V gene sequence: CDR1 SQVTM, CDR2 ANQGSEA. Here the CDR3 reads CSAGTGGNNQPQHF. The DNA for the CDR3 is TGCAGCGCGGGTACAGGGGGAAACAATCAGCCCCAGCATTTT.

This chain joins TRBV28 and TRBJ2-7; TRBD2 is a possible D gene (6 bases). Germline assignment: CDR1 MDHEN and CDR2 SYDVKM. This CDR3 comprises 12 residues. Trimming stripped 10 bases from V and 2 bases from J, with 12 bases between. The CDR3 region has the DNA TGTGCCACGAGACTAGTGGCCTACGAGCAGTACTTC. Protein product: CATRLVAYEQYF. Variable domain in full (rest from reference TRBV28 and TRBJ2-7): DVKVTQSSRYLVKRTGEKVFLECVQDMDHENMFWYRQDPGLGLRLIYFSYDVKMKEKGDIPEGYSVSREKKERFSLILESASTNQTSMYLCATRLVAYEQYFGPGTRLTVT.

Notes on this clone: One junction end disagrees with the germline gene, perhaps due to a read error. Other DNA sequences in this specimen translate into the identical CDR3. This rearrangement joins TRBV10-2 to TRBJ2-2; TRBD2 matches at 8 bases. This CDR3 is 14 amino acids long. CDR1 WSHSY and CDR2 SAAADI come from the germline V gene. In nucleotides, the CDR3 is TGTGCCAGCAGTGACGGGAGGGCCACCGGGGAGCTGTTTTTT. Encoded protein: CASSDGRATGELFF.

The V call is TRBV4-1, the J call TRBJ2-1, with TRBD2 matching 7 bases. Germline lookup yields CDR1 MGHRA and CDR2 YSYEKL. This CDR3 contains 14 residues. Trimming removed 6 bases from V and 8 bases from J; junction bases left unmatched: 10. The CDR3 region has the DNA TGCGCCAGCAGTCCGGGCGGGAGTTTCGATGAGCAGTTCTTC. This sequence encodes CASSPGGSFDEQFF.

The CDR3 sequence is CASTLGQGVYEQYF. CDR3 bases: TGTGCCAGCACCTTGGGACAGGGAGTCTACGAGCAGTACTTC. The chain links TRBV28 to TRBJ2-7; 9 bases map to TRBD1. The CDR3 is made up of 14 amino acids. Germline loops: CDR1 MDHEN, CDR2 SYDVKM. With V trimmed by 7 bases and J by 3 bases, 7 bases remained unmatched. The full variable domain, in which reference TRBV28 and TRBJ2-7 provide the parts outside the CDR3, is DVKVTQSSRYLVKRTGEKVFLECVQDMDHENMFWYRQDPGLGLRLIYFSYDVKMKEKGDIPEGYSVSREKKERFSLILESASTNQTSMYLCASTLGQGVYEQYFGPGTRLTVT.

The chain employs TRBV5-1 and TRBJ2-7, with TRBD1 identical over 7 bases. The germline V gene encodes CDR1 SGHRS and CDR2 YFSETQ. The V and J ends lost 1 base and 5 bases, in that order; junction bases with no gene match: 12. The length of the CDR3 is 16 residues. The CDR3 protein is CASSLLIGQGDHEQYF. Written as DNA, the CDR3 is TGCGCCAGCAGCTTGTTAATCGGGCAGGGGGACCACGAGCAGTACTTC. Combining the CDR3 with reference TRBV5-1 and TRBJ2-7 gives the whole variable domain KAGVTQTPRYLIKTRGQQVTLSCSPISGHRSVSWYQQTPGQGLQFLFEYFSETQRNKGNFPGRFSGRQFSNSRSEMNVSTLELGDSALYLCASSLLIGQGDHEQYFGPGTRLTVT.

V usage is TRBV6-6 and J usage is TRBJ2-1; 7 nucleotides match TRBD1. Germline V gene data show CDR1 as MNHNY and CDR2 as SVGAGI (reference sequence). J gave up 4 bases and V 5 bases, and 11 bases lay outside the gene matches. The CDR3 is 16 amino acids. The CDR3 here is CASSRSHPTGYNEQFF. CDR3 nucleotides: TGTGCCAGCAGTCGATCTCACCCGACAGGGTACAATGAGCAGTTCTTC.

The chain is built from TRBV10-3 and TRBJ2-2; D possibly corresponds to TRBD1 (6 bases). V lost 2 bases to trimming and J lost 7 bases, with 8 bases between them. The CDR3 is 13 amino acids. From germline, CDR1 is ENHRY and CDR2 SYGVKD. Here the CDR3 reads CAISEADSGELFF. The CDR3, as DNA: TGTGCCATCAGTGAGGCGGACAGCGGGGAGCTGTTTTTT.

The V gene is TRBV27, the J gene TRBJ2-1, with TRBD1 matching 8 bases. This CDR3 contains 14 residues. The junction had 8 bases not matched to a gene; V was cut back by 6 bases and J by 7 bases. The germline V gene has CDR1 MNHEY and CDR2 SMNVEV (reference sequence). As DNA, the CDR3 is TGTGCCAGCAGCGGACAGGGTTTGGGTAATGAGCAGTTCTTC. This gives the protein CASSGQGLGNEQFF.

J is TRBJ1-1 and V is TRBV13, with D possibly being TRBD1 (5 bases). Germline V lookup: CDR1 PRHDT, CDR2 FYEKMQ (reference sequence). Trimming shortened V by 3 bases and J by 1 base, and 12 bases separated the two germline ends. The CDR3 covers 15 residues. The CDR3 spells CASSFNTGANTEAFF. In DNA, the CDR3 is TGTGCCAGCAGCTTCAATACAGGAGCGAACACTGAAGCTTTCTTT.

The genes are TRBV19 and TRBJ2-2, with TRBD1 as a possible D gene (6 bases). This CDR3 has 14 amino acids. V gave up 4 bases and J gave up 4 bases, with 10 bases separating them. Germline V gene sequence: CDR1 LNHDA, CDR2 SQIVND (reference sequence). The CDR3 protein is CASSTRQVTGELFF. CDR3 nucleotides: TGTGCCAGTAGTACACGACAGGTCACCGGGGAGCTGTTTTTT.

This clone was seen more than once but under ten times. The J gene is TRBJ1-5, the V gene TRBV6-5; D remains unclear. The germline gives CDR1 MNHEY, CDR2 SVGAGI. The CDR3 is 14 residues long. Trimming removed 0 bases at V and 8 bases at J, with 11 bases between. The CDR3 here is CASSYSGGRKPQHF. CDR3 nucleotides: TGTGCCAGCAGTTACTCGGGAGGGAGGAAGCCCCAGCATTTT.

This clone has just one count. The rearrangement links TRBV19 to TRBJ1-3; 9 bases match TRBD1. The CDR3 consists of 16 residues. Germline CDR1 is LNHDA and CDR2 is SQIVND (reference sequence). V gave up 0 bases and J gave up 2 bases; unmatched junction bases: 2. CDR3 region: CASSIDWTGAGNTIYF. CDR3 sequence (DNA): TGTGCCAGTAGTATAGATTGGACAGGGGCTGGAAACACCATATATTTT.

A few counts support this clone. The rearrangement uses TRBV7-9 and TRBJ2-4; D is possibly TRBD2 (6 bases). Germline V lookup: CDR1 SEHNR, CDR2 FQNEAQ (reference sequence). The CDR3 loop spans 16 amino acids. The ends were cut back, 4 bases at V and 6 bases at J, with 19 bases in the middle. The CDR3 region has the DNA TGTGCCAGCAGCTCCTTAGCGGATCCGGGGCTAAACATTCAGTACTTC. Translated: CASSSLADPGLNIQYF.

The chain combines TRBV3-1 (or the pseudogene TRBV3-2) with TRBJ1-4; TRBD1 agrees at 10 bases. V lost 0 bases, J lost 7 bases, and 11 bases stayed unmatched. Germline V gene sequence: CDR1 LGHDT, CDR2 YNNKEL (reference sequence). The CDR3 spans 18 residues. The CDR3, as DNA: TGTGCCAGCAGCCAAGACCCCAACCGGGACAGGGGAATTGAAAAACTGTTTTTT. Encoded protein: CASSQDPNRDRGIEKLFF.

V and J are TRBV15 and TRBJ1-1, with 10 positions matching TRBD1. The V gene end was trimmed by 0 bases and the J gene end by 1 base; junction bases not matched to a gene: 11. This CDR3 has 19 amino acids. Germline lookup yields CDR1 LNHNV and CDR2 YYDKDF (reference sequence). The CDR3 reads CATSRDPIRTGGENTEAFF. CDR3 DNA: TGTGCCACCAGCAGAGATCCTATTAGGACAGGGGGTGAGAACACTGAAGCTTTCTTT.

The chain links TRBV6-5 to TRBJ1-1; D remains ambiguous. The CDR3 runs 12 residues. With 7 bases removed from V and 0 bases from J, the gap between germline ends came to 6 bases. Germline CDR1 MNHEY, CDR2 SVGAGI. CDR3 sequence reads: CASTPLNTEAFF. As DNA, the CDR3 is TGTGCCAGCACTCCCCTGAACACTGAAGCTTTCTTT.

This chain links TRBV27 with TRBJ1-2; D remains unclear. The V gene's germline CDR1 is MNHEY and CDR2 SMNVEV (reference sequence). This CDR3 has 16 residues. V was clipped by 6 bases and J by 0 bases, with 17 bases between them. CDR3 nucleotide sequence: TGTGCCAGCAGCCCCACCCGAAAGCCGACTAACTATGGCTACACCTTC. Amino acids: CASSPTRKPTNYGYTF.

V usage is TRBV13 and J usage is TRBJ2-6; 8 bases agree with TRBD1. The ends lost 5 bases at V and 0 bases at J; junction bases unmatched: 9. CDR1 is PRHDT, CDR2 FYEKMQ, per germline (reference sequence). The CDR3 loop spans 18 amino acids. CDR3 region: CASSTRQGILSGANVLTF. CDR3 bases: TGTGCCAGCAGCACCCGACAGGGGATCCTCTCTGGGGCCAACGTCCTGACTTTC. The full variable domain, with the rest looked up from reference TRBV13 and TRBJ2-6, is AAGVIQSPRHLIKEKRETATLKCYPIPRHDTVYWYQQGPGQDPQFLISFYEKMQSDKGSIPDRFSAQQFSDYHSELNMSSLELGDSALYFCASSTRQGILSGANVLTFGAGSRLTVL.

The chain recombines TRBV10-3 with TRBJ1-5; weak D call: TRBD1 (6 bases). The length of the CDR3 is 14 residues. The germline V and J ends were trimmed by 4 bases and 0 bases, with 7 bases remaining between them. Germline-derived CDR1 and CDR2 are ENHRY and SYGVKD. CDR3 nucleotide sequence: TGTGCCATCAGTGGCAGGGGTAGCAATCAGCCCCAGCATTTT. It encodes CAISGRGSNQPQHF.

This chain uses TRBV9 with TRBJ2-5, with 10 bases that match TRBD2. V was pared by 3 bases and J by 5 bases, with 10 bases of the junction left unmatched. The CDR3 extends over 16 amino acids. Germline assignment: CDR1 SGDLS and CDR2 YYNGEE. This CDR3 is CASSENSGGSRETQYF. CDR3 DNA: TGTGCCAGCAGCGAAAATAGCGGGGGGTCACGGGAGACCCAGTACTTC.

Regarding this clone: Other DNA sequences in this sample translate to the same CDR3. This sequence joins TRBV7-8 and TRBJ1-3; D is unclear. The V gene's germline CDR1 is SGHVS and CDR2 FQNEAQ. V was cut by 5 bases and J by 4 bases, with 9 bases left in between. CDR3 length: 13 amino acids. As DNA, the CDR3 is TGTGCCAGCAGCCGACTTTCGGGAAACACCATATATTTT. Translating gives CASSRLSGNTIYF.